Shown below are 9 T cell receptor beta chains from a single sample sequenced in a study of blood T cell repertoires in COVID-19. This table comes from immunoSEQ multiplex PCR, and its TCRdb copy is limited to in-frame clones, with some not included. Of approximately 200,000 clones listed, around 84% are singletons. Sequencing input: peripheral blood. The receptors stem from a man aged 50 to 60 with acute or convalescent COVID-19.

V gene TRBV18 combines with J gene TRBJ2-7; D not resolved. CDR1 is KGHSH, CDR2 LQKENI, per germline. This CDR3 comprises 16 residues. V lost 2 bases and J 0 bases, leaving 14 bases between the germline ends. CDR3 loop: CASSPTHGRPSYEQYF. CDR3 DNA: TGTGCCAGCTCACCAACTCATGGCAGGCCCTCCTACGAGCAGTACTTC.

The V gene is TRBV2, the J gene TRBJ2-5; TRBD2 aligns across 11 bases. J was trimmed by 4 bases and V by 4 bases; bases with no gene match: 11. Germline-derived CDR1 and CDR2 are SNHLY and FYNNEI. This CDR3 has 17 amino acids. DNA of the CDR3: TGTGCCAGCAGTGTTAGCGGGGGGGCCCGGTCGCGAGAGACCCAGTACTTC. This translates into CASSVSGGARSRETQYF.

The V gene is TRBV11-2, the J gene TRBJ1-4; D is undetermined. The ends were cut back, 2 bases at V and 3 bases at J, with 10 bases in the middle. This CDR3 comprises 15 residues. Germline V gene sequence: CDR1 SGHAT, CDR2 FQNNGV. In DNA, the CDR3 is TGTGCCAGCAGCTTAAACAGAATACCTAATGAAAAACTGTTTTTT. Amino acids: CASSLNRIPNEKLFF.

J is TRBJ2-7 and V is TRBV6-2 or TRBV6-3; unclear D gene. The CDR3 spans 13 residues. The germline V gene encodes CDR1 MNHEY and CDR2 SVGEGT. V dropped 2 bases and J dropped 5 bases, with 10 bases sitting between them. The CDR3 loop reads CASSYLATDEQYF. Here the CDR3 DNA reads TGTGCCAGCAGTTACCTCGCTACAGACGAGCAGTACTTC.

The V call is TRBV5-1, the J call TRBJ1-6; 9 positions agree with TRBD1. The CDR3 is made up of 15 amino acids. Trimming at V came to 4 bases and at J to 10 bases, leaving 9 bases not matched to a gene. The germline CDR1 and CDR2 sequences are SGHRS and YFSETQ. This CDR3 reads CASSTRQGERSPLHF. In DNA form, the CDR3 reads TGCGCCAGCAGCACCCGACAGGGGGAGAGGTCACCCCTCCACTTT.

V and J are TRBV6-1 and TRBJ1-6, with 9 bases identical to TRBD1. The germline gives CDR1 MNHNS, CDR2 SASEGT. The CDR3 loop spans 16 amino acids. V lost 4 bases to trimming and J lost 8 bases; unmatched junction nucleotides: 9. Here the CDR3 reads CASSGILGQGDSPLHF. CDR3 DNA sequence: TGTGCCAGCAGTGGAATTTTGGGACAGGGAGATTCACCCCTCCACTTT.

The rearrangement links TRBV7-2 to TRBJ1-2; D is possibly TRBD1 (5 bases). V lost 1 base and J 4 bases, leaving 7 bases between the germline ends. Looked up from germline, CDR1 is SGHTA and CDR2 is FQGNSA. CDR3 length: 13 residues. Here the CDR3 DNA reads TGTGCCAGCAGCTTAGATCAGGGCTATGGCTACACCTTC. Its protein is CASSLDQGYGYTF.

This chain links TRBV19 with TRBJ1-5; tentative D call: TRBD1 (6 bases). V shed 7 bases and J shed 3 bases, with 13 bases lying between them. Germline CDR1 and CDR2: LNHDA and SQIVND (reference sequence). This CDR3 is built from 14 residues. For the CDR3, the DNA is TGTGCCAGTAACCGCCGGGACACCAATCAGCCCCAGCATTTT. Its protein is CASNRRDTNQPQHF.

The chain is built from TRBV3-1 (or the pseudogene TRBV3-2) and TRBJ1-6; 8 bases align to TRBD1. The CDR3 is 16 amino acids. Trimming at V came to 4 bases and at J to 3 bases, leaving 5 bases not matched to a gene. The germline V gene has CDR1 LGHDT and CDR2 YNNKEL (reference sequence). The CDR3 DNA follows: TGTGCCAGCAGCCGGACAGGGTGGCTCTATAATTCACCCCTCCACTTT. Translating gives CASSRTGWLYNSPLHF.